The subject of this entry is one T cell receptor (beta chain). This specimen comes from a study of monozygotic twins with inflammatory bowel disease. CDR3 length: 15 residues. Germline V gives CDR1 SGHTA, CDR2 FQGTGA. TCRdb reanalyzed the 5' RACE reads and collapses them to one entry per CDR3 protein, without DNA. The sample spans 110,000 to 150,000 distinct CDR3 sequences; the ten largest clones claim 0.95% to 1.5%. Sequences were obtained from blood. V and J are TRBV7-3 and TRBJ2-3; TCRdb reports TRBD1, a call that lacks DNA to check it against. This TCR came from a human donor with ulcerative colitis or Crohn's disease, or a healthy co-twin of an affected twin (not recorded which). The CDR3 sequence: CASRLQGGSTDTQYF.